Sequencing of this TCR beta chain was carried out in a study of cytomegalovirus exposure and HLA in healthy donors. Points on this clone: Its target is unknown.

Healthy bone marrow donors made up the cohort. V trimming: 4 bases; J trimming: 4 bases; junction bases outside the gene matches: 12. The CDR3 runs to 17 residues. From germline, CDR1 is SNHLY and CDR2 FYNNEI. Findings of the study overall: CMV serostatus was the only immune exposure information that was available. When the data were analyzed later, several of the most significant clusters appeared to be linked to common viral pathogens. Data from an earlier analysis indicated that most TCR beta V segments were productive either about 87% or about 30% of the time.

PCR amplification relied on 60 Vbeta primers (plus 13 Jbeta primers). Repertoires were generated with immunoSEQ multiplex PCR, while TCRdb's copy carries only in-frame clones and drops some. The table records over 150,000 clones, more than 60% of them present only once. The sequenced sample was PBMCs. The source of this sequence is a young woman in good health and CMV-seropositive. V and J are TRBV2 and TRBJ2-2; 7 bases map to TRBD1. The DNA for the CDR3 is TGTGCCAGCAGTGTCGACAGGGTGGGATTGAGCACCGGGGAGCTGTTTTTT. Protein: CASSVDRVGLSTGELFF.